Shown below are 26 T cell receptor beta chains from a single sample sequenced in a study of blood T cells in healthy people across ages. A second PCR of about 7 to 11 cycles used a sample-barcoded 5' primer and a J-beta primer mix. One entry per CDR3 protein results from TCRdb running MiXCR on the 5' RACE reads. The repertoire holds some 1.8 million distinct CDR3 sequences, more than 35% seen once, with 23% in the top ten. Sequences were obtained from blood. The receptors shown here come from a human donor in good health.

This clonotype was observed a single time. This clone may be a read error of a much larger clone one base away. The rearrangement links TRBV7-2 to TRBJ1-6; no definite D call. The V end was cut by 7 bases, the J end by 7 bases, with 17 bases between. CDR3 length equals 15 residues. Germline V gene data show CDR1 as SGHTA and CDR2 as FQGNSA. The CDR3: CASNAVPGRNSPLHF. In DNA, the CDR3 is TGTGCCAGCAACGCAGTGCCCGGGAGGAATTCACCCCTCCACTTT.

V is TRBV5-1 and J is TRBJ1-4, with TRBD1 as a possible D gene (6 bases). Germline V lookup: CDR1 SGHRS, CDR2 YFSETQ. The CDR3 is made up of 15 amino acids. With 6 bases removed from V and 5 bases from J, the gap between germline ends came to 17 bases. The CDR3 region is CASTTGQGQNEKLFF. As DNA, the CDR3 is TGCGCCAGCACGACCGGCCAGGGGCAAAATGAAAAACTGTTTTTT.

V is TRBV16 and J is TRBJ2-3; 8 bases fit TRBD2. V trimming: 4 bases; J trimming: 0 bases; junction bases outside the gene matches: 9. This CDR3 has 17 residues. Germline loops: CDR1 KGHSY, CDR2 FQNENV. The CDR3 DNA follows: TGTGCCAGCAGCCCTCGTCTCCGGACTAGCAGCACAGATACGCAGTATTTT. It encodes CASSPRLRTSSTDTQYF.

This clonotype was picked up a small number of times. The V call is TRBV24-1, the J call TRBJ2-1; 8 bases are shared with TRBD2. Germline-derived CDR1 and CDR2 are KGHDR and SFDVKD. The CDR3 covers 16 residues. Trimming removed 1 base from V and 8 bases from J; junction bases left unmatched: 9. The CDR3 DNA sequence: TGTGCCACCAGTGATTTTACTATGCGGGGGGATTATGAGCAGTTCTTC. This encodes CATSDFTMRGDYEQFF.

J is TRBJ1-6 and V is TRBV7-2; D remains ambiguous. Trimming left V 2 bases short and J 8 bases short, with 10 bases between. CDR3 size: 14 residues. The germline gives CDR1 SGHTA, CDR2 FQGNSA. The CDR3 region has the DNA TGTGCCAGCAGCTTATTTCCGGAGGATTCACCCCTCCACTTT. This sequence encodes CASSLFPEDSPLHF. The whole variable domain, filled in from reference TRBV7-2 and TRBJ1-6, reads GAGVSQSPSNKVTEKGKDVELRCDPISGHTALYWYRQSLGQGLEFLIYFQGNSAPDKSGLPSDRFSAERTGGSVSTLTIQRTQQEDSAVYLCASSLFPEDSPLHFGNGTRLTVT.

This chain uses TRBV27 with TRBJ2-1; the match to TRBD2 covers 10 bases. The CDR3 is made up of 15 amino acids. After removal of 2 bases from V and 6 bases from J, the junction contained 4 bases not matched to a gene. Per germline, CDR1 MNHEY and CDR2 SMNVEV (reference sequence). The CDR3 protein is CASSLGAGGVNEQFF. Here the CDR3 DNA reads TGTGCCAGCAGTTTAGGAGCGGGGGGGGTCAATGAGCAGTTCTTC.

This sequence joins TRBV29-1 and TRBJ2-4; TRBD1 matches 12 bases. Per the germline V gene, CDR1 is SQVTM and CDR2 is ANQGSEA. This CDR3 has 13 amino acids. With 5 bases clipped from V and 13 bases from J, the junction kept 9 bases outside the gene matches. This CDR3 is CSVQGTGGFEQYF. The DNA of the CDR3 is TGCAGCGTTCAAGGGACAGGGGGCTTTGAGCAGTACTTC.

This rearrangement joins TRBV20-1 to TRBJ1-6; the D is unclear. V was shortened by 6 bases and J by 5 bases, with 11 bases between the two germline ends. The germline CDR1 and CDR2 sequences are DFQATT and SNEGSKA (reference sequence). The CDR3 contains 13 residues. Here the CDR3 reads CSARGADNSPLHF. CDR3 nucleotide sequence: TGCAGTGCCCGCGGAGCCGATAATTCACCCCTCCACTTT.

This clonotype has a handful of counts. For the CDR3, the DNA is TGCGCCAGCAGCCCTCGACTAGCGGGGGGGCAGACCGACACAGATACGCAGTATTTT. This encodes CASSPRLAGGQTDTDTQYF. The V and J genes are TRBV4-3 and TRBJ2-3; 14 bases are a match to TRBD2. CDR3 length: 19 amino acids. The trim removed 4 bases at V and 2 bases at J, leaving 11 bases unmatched. Per the germline V gene, CDR1 is LGHNA and CDR2 is YSLEER.

This chain connects TRBV5-1 to TRBJ2-7; no clear D gene. Between the trimmed V and J ends, which lost 0 bases and 4 bases, there was a span of 14 bases. The CDR3 is 15 residues long. CDR1 and CDR2 from the germline V gene are SGHRS and YFSETQ. In DNA, the CDR3 is TGCGCCAGCAGCTTGGCTTTTTCGGACGGTTACGAGCAGTACTTC. Its protein product is CASSLAFSDGYEQYF.

The J gene is TRBJ2-1, the V gene TRBV6-1; D possibly corresponds to TRBD1 (6 bases). Trimming removed 8 bases at V and 2 bases at J, with 10 bases between. Germline-derived CDR1 and CDR2 are MNHNS and SASEGT. The CDR3 runs 13 residues. This CDR3 reads CASDWDTYNEQFF. The CDR3 DNA is TGTGCCAGCGATTGGGACACCTACAATGAGCAGTTCTTC.

The rearrangement links TRBV7-3 to TRBJ2-2; D remains ambiguous. Germline V gives CDR1 SGHTA, CDR2 FQGTGA. This CDR3 is 16 amino acids long. V lost 4 bases to trimming and J lost 4 bases, with 16 bases between them. The CDR3 here is CASSSNGEAATGELFF. The CDR3 DNA reads as TGTGCCAGCAGCTCCAACGGCGAGGCGGCCACCGGGGAGCTGTTTTTT.

This chain joins TRBV3-1 and TRBJ1-4; TRBD1 agrees at 12 bases. Germline loops: CDR1 LGHDT, CDR2 YNNKEL (reference sequence). The CDR3 consists of 23 residues. The V gene end was trimmed by 3 bases and the J gene end by 0 bases; junction bases not matched to a gene: 20. The CDR3 nucleotides are TGTGCCAGCAGCCAGGACCCGGGACAGGGGGCGCGATTCGGACGGCCAACTAATGAAAAACTGTTTTTT. Its protein product is CASSQDPGQGARFGRPTNEKLFF. The full variable domain, completed using reference TRBV3-1 and TRBJ1-4, is DTAVSQTPKYLVTQMGNDKSIKCEQNLGHDTMYWYKQDSKKFLKIMFSYNNKELIINETVPNRFSPKSPDKAHLNLHINSLELGDSAVYFCASSQDPGQGARFGRPTNEKLFFGSGTQLSVL.

This clonotype was detected only a few times. The chain employs TRBV24-1 and TRBJ2-1, with a possible D match to TRBD2 (6 bases). With 4 bases removed from V and 2 bases from J, the gap between germline ends came to 17 bases. The CDR3 is 17 residues long. The germline CDR1 and CDR2 sequences are KGHDR and SFDVKD. CDR3 sequence: CATSEAVTSSPYNEQFF. DNA of the CDR3: TGTGCCACCAGTGAGGCGGTAACTAGCAGTCCCTACAATGAGCAGTTCTTC.

This clonotype was seen a few times. V and J are TRBV29-1 and TRBJ2-5; 7 bases match TRBD2. The J segment lost 5 bases and the V segment lost 2 bases, leaving 17 bases of the junction unmatched. This CDR3 has 17 residues. CDR1 and CDR2 (germline): SQVTM, ANQGSEA. CDR3 nucleotides: TGCAGCGTTGAAACTCGGACTAGGGCGACGCCGTGGGAGACCCAGTACTTC. It yields the protein CSVETRTRATPWETQYF.

The V gene is TRBV5-5, the J gene TRBJ2-5; 8 bases align to TRBD2. Per germline, CDR1 SGHKS and CDR2 YYEKEE (reference sequence). V shed 4 bases and J 3 bases; nucleotides not matched to a gene: 5. This CDR3 is built from 14 residues. The CDR3 region is CASSDRRGEETQYF. CDR3 nucleotide sequence: TGTGCCAGCAGCGATAGGCGGGGGGAAGAGACCCAGTACTTC.

This clonotype showed up just a few times. The rearrangement uses TRBV12-3 or TRBV12-4 and TRBJ2-3; maybe TRBD1 (5 bases). V dropped 6 bases and J dropped 8 bases, with 15 bases sitting between them. The CDR3 extends over 13 amino acids. CDR3 sequence (DNA): TGTGCCAGCAGCCATGAGAGAAGGGGTACGCAGTATTTT. Protein sequence: CASSHERRGTQYF.

The chain joins TRBV29-1 to TRBJ2-3, with 11 bases aligning to TRBD1. J lost 4 bases, V lost 7 bases, and 7 bases had no gene match. The CDR3 is made up of 14 amino acids. The germline V gene encodes CDR1 SQVTM and CDR2 ANQGSEA. CDR3 nucleotides: TGCAGCGCCCTAAGGGACAGGGGGGCAGATACGCAGTATTTT. Amino acid sequence: CSALRDRGADTQYF.

The chain couples TRBV2 to TRBJ2-6, with D perhaps matching TRBD2 (5 bases). With 7 bases removed from V and 4 bases from J, the gap between germline ends came to 14 bases. CDR3 size: 15 residues. The V gene's germline CDR1 is SNHLY and CDR2 FYNNEI. The CDR3: CASTAQRVGANVLTF. The CDR3 region has the DNA TGTGCCAGCACCGCCCAGAGGGTGGGGGCCAACGTCCTGACTTTC.

The chain couples TRBV29-1 to TRBJ1-2; D ambiguous. The CDR3 consists of 13 residues. The V gene's germline CDR1 is SQVTM and CDR2 ANQGSEA. Trimming shortened V by 0 bases and J by 3 bases, and 8 bases separated the two germline ends. This CDR3 reads CSVEDRQDYGYTF. The CDR3, as DNA: TGCAGCGTTGAAGATCGGCAGGACTATGGCTACACCTTC.

This chain links TRBV3-1 with TRBJ2-1, with 9 bases that match TRBD1. The CDR3 runs to 15 residues. Looked up from germline, CDR1 is LGHDT and CDR2 is YNNKEL (reference sequence). The V gene end was trimmed by 4 bases and the J gene end by 5 bases; junction bases not matched to a gene: 6. CDR3 sequence: CASSRGTGMNNEQFF. In DNA, the CDR3 is TGTGCCAGCAGCCGTGGGACAGGGATGAACAATGAGCAGTTCTTC.

This clonotype was counted between two and nine times. The chain recombines TRBV29-1 with TRBJ2-3; D gene unclear. V lost 1 base, J lost 4 bases, and 15 bases lay in between. From germline, CDR1 is SQVTM and CDR2 ANQGSEA. There are 15 residues in the CDR3. CDR3 coding DNA: TGCAGCGTTGAAGGCCGGTCCCTAGACTCAGATACGCAGTATTTT. Protein sequence: CSVEGRSLDSDTQYF.

The chain couples TRBV6-5 to TRBJ1-4; TRBD1 might be the D (5 bases). CDR1 is MNHEY and CDR2 is SVGAGI in the germline V gene. V was cut by 6 bases and J by 7 bases, with 6 bases left in between. The CDR3 consists of 11 residues. The CDR3 region has the DNA TGTGCCAGCAGAGACAGTGAAAAACTGTTTTTT. As protein: CASRDSEKLFF.

The chain combines TRBV10-3 with TRBJ2-7; D remains ambiguous. The CDR3 sequence is 13 residues long. Germline V gene sequence: CDR1 ENHRY, CDR2 SYGVKD. V was clipped by 2 bases and J by 3 bases, with 8 bases between them. The CDR3 DNA reads TGTGCCATCAGTGAGGGGCAATTCTACGAGCAGTACTTC. Translated, it gives CAISEGQFYEQYF.

The chain employs TRBV24-1 and TRBJ2-5; D remains ambiguous. Between the trimmed V and J ends, which lost 5 bases and 6 bases, there was a span of 9 bases. The CDR3 runs 12 residues. CDR1 is KGHDR and CDR2 is SFDVKD in the germline V gene. Here the CDR3 reads CATSVTDQTQYF. CDR3 coding DNA: TGTGCCACCAGTGTAACCGATCAGACCCAGTACTTC.

In its sample, this clonotype was seen a few times. The V and J genes are TRBV7-2 and TRBJ1-1; 7 bases agree with TRBD1. V lost 4 bases, J lost 10 bases, and 9 bases stayed unmatched. The CDR3 has 13 residues. CDR1 is SGHTA, CDR2 FQGNSA, per germline. CDR3 nucleotide sequence: TGTGCCAGCAGCTCGGACAGGTTCGGGGTAGCTTTCTTT. Amino acids: CASSSDRFGVAFF.